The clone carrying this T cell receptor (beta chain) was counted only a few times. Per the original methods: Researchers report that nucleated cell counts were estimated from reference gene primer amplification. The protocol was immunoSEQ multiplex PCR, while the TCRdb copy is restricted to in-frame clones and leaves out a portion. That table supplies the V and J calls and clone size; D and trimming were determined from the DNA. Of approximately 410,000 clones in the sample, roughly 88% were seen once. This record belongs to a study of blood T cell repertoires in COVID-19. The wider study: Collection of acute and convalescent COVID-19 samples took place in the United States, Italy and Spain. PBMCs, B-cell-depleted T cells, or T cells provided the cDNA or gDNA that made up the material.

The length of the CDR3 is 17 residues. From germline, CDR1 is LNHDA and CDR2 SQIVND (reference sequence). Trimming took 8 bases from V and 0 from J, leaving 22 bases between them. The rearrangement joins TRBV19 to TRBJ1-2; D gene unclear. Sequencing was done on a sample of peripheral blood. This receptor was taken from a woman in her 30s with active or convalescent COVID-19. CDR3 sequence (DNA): TGTGCCAGTTTAATCCCGGGCGGAGGGCCAGCTAACTATGGCTACACCTTC. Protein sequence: CASLIPGGGPANYGYTF.